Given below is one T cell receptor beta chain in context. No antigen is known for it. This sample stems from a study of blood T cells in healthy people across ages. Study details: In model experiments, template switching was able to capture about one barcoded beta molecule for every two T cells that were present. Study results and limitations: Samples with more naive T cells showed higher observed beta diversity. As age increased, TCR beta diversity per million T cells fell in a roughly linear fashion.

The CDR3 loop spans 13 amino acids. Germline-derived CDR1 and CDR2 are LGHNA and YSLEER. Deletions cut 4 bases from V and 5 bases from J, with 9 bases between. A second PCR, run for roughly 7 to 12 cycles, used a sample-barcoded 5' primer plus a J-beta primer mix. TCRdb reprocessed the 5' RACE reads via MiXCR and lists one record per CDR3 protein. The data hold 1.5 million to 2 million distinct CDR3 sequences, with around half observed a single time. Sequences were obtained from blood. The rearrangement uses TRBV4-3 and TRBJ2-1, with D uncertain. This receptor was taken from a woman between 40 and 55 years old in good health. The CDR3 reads CASSLGSNNEQFF. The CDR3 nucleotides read TGCGCCAGCAGCCTCGGATCCAACAATGAGCAGTTCTTC.